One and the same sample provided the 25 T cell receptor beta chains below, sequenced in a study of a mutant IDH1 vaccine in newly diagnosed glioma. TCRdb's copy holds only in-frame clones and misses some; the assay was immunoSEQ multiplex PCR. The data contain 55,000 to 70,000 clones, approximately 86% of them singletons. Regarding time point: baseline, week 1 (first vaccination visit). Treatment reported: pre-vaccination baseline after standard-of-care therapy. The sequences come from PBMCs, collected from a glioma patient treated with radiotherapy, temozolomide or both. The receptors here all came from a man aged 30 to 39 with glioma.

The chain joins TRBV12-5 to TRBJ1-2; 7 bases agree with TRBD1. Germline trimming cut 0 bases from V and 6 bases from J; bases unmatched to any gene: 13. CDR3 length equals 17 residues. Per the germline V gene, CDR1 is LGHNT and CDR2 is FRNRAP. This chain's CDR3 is CASGLVVQGGKEHGYTF. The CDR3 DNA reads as TGTGCTAGTGGTTTGGTAGTCCAGGGGGGTAAGGAACATGGCTACACCTTC.

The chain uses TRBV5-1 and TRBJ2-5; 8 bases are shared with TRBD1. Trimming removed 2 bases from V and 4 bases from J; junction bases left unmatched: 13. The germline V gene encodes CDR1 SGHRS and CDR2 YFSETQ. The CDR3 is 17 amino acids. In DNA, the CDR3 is TGCGCCAGCAGCTTTGGGATGACAGGGGAGTTTGGAGAGACCCAGTACTTC. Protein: CASSFGMTGEFGETQYF. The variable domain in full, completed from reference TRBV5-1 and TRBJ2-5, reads KAGVTQTPRYLIKTRGQQVTLSCSPISGHRSVSWYQQTPGQGLQFLFEYFSETQRNKGNFPGRFSGRQFSNSRSEMNVSTLELGDSALYLCASSFGMTGEFGETQYFGPGTRLLVL.

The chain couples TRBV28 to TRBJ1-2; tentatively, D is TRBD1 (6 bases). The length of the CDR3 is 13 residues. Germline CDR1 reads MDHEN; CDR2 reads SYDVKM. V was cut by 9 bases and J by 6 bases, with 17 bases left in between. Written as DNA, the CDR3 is TGTGCCAGTCGATACAGGGTTCGGGATGGCTACACCTTC. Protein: CASRYRVRDGYTF.

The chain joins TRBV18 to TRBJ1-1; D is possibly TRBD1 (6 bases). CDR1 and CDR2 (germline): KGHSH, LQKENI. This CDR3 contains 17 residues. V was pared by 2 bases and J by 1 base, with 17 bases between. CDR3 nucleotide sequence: TGTGCCAGCTCACCAGGGCAGGGGCACGGGAGGAACACTGAAGCTTTCTTT. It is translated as CASSPGQGHGRNTEAFF.

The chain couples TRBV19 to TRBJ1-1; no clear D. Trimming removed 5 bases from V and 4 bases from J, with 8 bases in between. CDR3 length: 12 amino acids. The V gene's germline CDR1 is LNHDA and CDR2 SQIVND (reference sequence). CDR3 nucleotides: TGTGCCAGTAGTCTGGGTTTCACTGAAGCTTTCTTT. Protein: CASSLGFTEAFF.

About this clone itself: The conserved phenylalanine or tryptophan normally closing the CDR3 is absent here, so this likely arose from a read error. CDR3 in DNA: TGTGCCAGCAGCTTAGACCCGACGGGCGAGCAGTACCTC. Encoded protein: CASSLDPTGEQYL. This rearrangement joins TRBV11-2 to TRBJ2-7; D gene unclear. Germline CDR1 and CDR2: SGHAT and FQNNGV. CDR3 length equals 13 residues. V was trimmed by 0 bases and J by 6 bases, leaving 9 bases between them.

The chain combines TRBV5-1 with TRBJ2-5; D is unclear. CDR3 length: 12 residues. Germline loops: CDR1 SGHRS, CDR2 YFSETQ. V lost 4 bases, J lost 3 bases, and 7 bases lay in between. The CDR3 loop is CASSTKKETQYF. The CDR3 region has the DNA TGCGCCAGCAGCACCAAGAAAGAGACCCAGTACTTC.

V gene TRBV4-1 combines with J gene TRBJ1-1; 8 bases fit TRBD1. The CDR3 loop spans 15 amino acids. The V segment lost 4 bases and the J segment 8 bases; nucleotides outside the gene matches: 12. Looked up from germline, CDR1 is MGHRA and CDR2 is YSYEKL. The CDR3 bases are TGCGCCAGCAGCCTCCCCTGGGGCAGGGGGCGCGAAGCTTTCTTT. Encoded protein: CASSLPWGRGREAFF.

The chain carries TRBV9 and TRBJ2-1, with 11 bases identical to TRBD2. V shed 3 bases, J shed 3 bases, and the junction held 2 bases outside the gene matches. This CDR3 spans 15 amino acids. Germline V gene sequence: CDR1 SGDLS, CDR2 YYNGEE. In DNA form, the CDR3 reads TGTGCCAGCAGCGCGGGACTAGCGGACTACAATGAGCAGTTCTTC. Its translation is CASSAGLADYNEQFF.

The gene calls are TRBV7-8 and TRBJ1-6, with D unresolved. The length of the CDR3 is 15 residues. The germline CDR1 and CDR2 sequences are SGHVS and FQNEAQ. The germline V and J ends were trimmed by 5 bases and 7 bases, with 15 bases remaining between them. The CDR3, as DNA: TGTGCCAGCAGCCCCGCCCCCGGGCTAAATTCACCCCTCCACTTT. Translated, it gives CASSPAPGLNSPLHF.

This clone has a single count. In DNA, the CDR3 is TGTGCCAGCTCACCGGCCTTCGGCAGGGGGCGCGACACCGGGGAGCTGTTTTTT. It specifies CASSPAFGRGRDTGELFF. The chain has TRBV18 and TRBJ2-2; 8 nucleotides agree with TRBD1. Trimming removed 3 bases from V and 3 bases from J; junction bases left unmatched: 12. CDR3 length equals 18 residues. Germline V lookup: CDR1 KGHSH, CDR2 LQKENI.

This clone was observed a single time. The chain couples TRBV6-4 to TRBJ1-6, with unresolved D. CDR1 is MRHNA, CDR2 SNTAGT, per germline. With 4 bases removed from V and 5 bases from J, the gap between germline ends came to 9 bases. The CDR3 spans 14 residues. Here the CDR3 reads CASSVLLNNSPLHF. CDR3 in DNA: TGTGCCAGCAGTGTCCTGCTGAATAATTCACCCCTCCACTTT.

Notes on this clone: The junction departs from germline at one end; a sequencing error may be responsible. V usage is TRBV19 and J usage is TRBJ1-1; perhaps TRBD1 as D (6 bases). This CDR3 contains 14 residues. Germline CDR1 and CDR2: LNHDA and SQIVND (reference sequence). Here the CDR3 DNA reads TGTGCCTGTAGGATAGGACAGTCGAACACTGAAGCTTTCTTT. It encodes CACRIGQSNTEAFF. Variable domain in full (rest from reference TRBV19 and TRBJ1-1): DGGITQSPKYLFRKEGQNVTLSCEQNLNHDAMYWYRQDPGQGLRLIYYSQIVNDFQKGDIAEGYSVSREKKESFPLTVTSAQKNPTAFYLCACRIGQSNTEAFFGQGTRLTVV.

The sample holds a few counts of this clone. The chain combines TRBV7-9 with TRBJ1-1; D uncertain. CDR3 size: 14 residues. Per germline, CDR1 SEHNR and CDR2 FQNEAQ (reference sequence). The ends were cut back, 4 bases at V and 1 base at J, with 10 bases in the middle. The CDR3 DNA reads TGTGCCAGCAGCTCAGGACCCCGGAACACTGAAGCTTTCTTT. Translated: CASSSGPRNTEAFF.

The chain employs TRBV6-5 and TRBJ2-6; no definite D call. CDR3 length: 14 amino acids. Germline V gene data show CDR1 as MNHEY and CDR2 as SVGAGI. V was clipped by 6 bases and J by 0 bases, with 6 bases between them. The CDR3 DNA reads TGTGCCAGCAGCTCAAGCTCTGGGGCCAACGTCCTGACTTTC. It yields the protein CASSSSSGANVLTF.

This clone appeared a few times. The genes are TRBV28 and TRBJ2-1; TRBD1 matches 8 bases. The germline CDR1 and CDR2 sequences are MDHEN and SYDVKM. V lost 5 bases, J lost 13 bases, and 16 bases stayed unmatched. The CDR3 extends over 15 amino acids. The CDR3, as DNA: TGTGCCAGCAGTCCCAGGGACAGGTTCGGACAAGAACAGTTCTTC. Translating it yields CASSPRDRFGQEQFF.

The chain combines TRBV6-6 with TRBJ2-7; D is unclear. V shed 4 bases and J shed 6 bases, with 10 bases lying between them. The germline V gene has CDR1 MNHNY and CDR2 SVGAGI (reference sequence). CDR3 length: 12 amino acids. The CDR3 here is CASSFLPGEQYF. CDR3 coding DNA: TGTGCCAGCAGTTTTTTGCCGGGCGAGCAGTACTTC.

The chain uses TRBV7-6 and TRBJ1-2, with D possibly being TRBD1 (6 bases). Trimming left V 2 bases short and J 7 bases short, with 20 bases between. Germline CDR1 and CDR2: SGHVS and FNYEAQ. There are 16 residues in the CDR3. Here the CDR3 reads CASSLQGTRPSGGYTF. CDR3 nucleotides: TGTGCCAGCAGCTTACAGGGGACTCGCCCTTCGGGTGGCTACACCTTC.

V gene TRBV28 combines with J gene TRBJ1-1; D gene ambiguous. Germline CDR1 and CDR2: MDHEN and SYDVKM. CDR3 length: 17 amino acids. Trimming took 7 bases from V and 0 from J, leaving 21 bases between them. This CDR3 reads CASIITGGLNMNTEAFF. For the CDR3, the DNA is TGTGCCAGCATCATCACTGGAGGGCTGAATATGAACACTGAAGCTTTCTTT.

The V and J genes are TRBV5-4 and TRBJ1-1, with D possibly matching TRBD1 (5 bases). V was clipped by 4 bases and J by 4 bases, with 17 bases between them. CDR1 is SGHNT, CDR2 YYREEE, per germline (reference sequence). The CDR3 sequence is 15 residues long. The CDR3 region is CASSTPDRPGTEAFF. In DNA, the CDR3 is TGTGCCAGCAGCACTCCAGACAGACCCGGCACTGAAGCTTTCTTT.

CDR3 bases: TGTGCCAGCAGTTACTCGATGTCTACCTACGAGCAGTACTTC. Its protein is CASSYSMSTYEQYF. This chain links TRBV6-5 with TRBJ2-7; D unclear. V shed 0 bases and J shed 2 bases, with 8 bases lying between them. CDR3 length equals 14 residues. Germline V gene sequence: CDR1 MNHEY, CDR2 SVGAGI.

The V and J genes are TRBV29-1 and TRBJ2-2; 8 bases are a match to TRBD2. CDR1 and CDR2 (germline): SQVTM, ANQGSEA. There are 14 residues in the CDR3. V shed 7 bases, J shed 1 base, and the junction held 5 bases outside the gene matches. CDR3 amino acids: CSATSGGNTGELFF. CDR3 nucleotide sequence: TGCAGCGCCACAAGCGGGGGGAACACCGGGGAGCTGTTTTTT.

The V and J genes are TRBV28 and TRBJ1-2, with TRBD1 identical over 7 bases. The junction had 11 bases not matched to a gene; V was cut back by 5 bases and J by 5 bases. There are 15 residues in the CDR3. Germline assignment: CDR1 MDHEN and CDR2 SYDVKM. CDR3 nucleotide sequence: TGTGCCAGCAGTCTAACAGGGGCCACGACATATGGCTACACCTTC. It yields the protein CASSLTGATTYGYTF.

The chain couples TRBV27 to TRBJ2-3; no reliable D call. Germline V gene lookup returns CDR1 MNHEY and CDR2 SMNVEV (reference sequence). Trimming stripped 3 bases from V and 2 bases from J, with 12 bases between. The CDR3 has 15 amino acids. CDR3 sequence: CASSFLEGYTDTQYF. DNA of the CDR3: TGTGCCAGCAGTTTCCTGGAAGGGTACACAGATACGCAGTATTTT.

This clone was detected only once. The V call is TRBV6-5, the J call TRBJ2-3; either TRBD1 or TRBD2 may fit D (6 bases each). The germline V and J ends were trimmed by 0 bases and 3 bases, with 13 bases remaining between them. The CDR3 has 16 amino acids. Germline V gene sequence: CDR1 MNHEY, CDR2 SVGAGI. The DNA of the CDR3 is TGTGCCAGCAGTTACTCGAGGGGGGCCGGTACAGATACGCAGTATTTT. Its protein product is CASSYSRGAGTDTQYF.